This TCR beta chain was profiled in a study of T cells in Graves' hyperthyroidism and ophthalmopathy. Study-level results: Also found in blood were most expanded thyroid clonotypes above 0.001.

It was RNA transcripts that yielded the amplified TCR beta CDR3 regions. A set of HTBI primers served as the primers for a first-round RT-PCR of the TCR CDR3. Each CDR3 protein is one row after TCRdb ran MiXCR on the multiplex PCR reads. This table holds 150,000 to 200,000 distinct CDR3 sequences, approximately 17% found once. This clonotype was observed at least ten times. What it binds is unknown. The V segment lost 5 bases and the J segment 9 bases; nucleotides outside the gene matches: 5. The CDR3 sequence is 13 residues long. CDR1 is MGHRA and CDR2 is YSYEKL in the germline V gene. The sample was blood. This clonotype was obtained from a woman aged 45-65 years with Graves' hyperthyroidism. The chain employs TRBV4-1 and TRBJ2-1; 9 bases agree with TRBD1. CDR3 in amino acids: CASSRGQGFEQFF. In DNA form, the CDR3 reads TGCGCCAGCAGCAGGGGACAGGGTTTTGAGCAGTTCTTC.